Below are 32 T cell receptor beta chains sequenced from a single sample in a study of blood T cell repertoires in COVID-19. Clones were sequenced by immunoSEQ multiplex PCR, and TCRdb holds only the in-frame ones, with some missing. The data contain some 350,000 clones, roughly 89% of them singletons. The sample consisted of peripheral blood. The receptors derive from a man aged 18 to 35 with active or convalescent COVID-19.

This chain connects TRBV5-4 to TRBJ1-1; no clear D. The length of the CDR3 is 15 residues. V was trimmed by 0 bases and J by 0 bases, leaving 9 bases between them. The germline V gene encodes CDR1 SGHNT and CDR2 YYREEE (reference sequence). The CDR3 here is CASSLGAAMNTEAFF. The CDR3 coding sequence is TGTGCCAGCAGCTTGGGGGCCGCTATGAACACTGAAGCTTTCTTT.

The V call is TRBV2, the J call TRBJ1-6; a possible D gene is TRBD1 (6 bases). CDR3 length: 15 residues. The germline V gene encodes CDR1 SNHLY and CDR2 FYNNEI. V was cut by 2 bases and J by 7 bases, with 12 bases left in between. In nucleotides, the CDR3 is TGTGCCAGCAGTGAAATTGGACAGCCCAATTCACCCCTCCACTTT. Its translation is CASSEIGQPNSPLHF.

This clone was seen only a few times. This chain connects TRBV6-2 or TRBV6-3 to TRBJ1-5; TRBD1 is a possible D gene (5 bases). Germline V gives CDR1 MNHEY, CDR2 SVGEGT. CDR3 length: 16 amino acids. Trimming shortened V by 3 bases and J by 2 bases, and 14 bases separated the two germline ends. The CDR3, as DNA: TGTGCCAGCAGTTATTCGGGGGGAATGGGCAATCAGCCCCAGCATTTT. It codes for CASSYSGGMGNQPQHF.

The chain uses TRBV13 and TRBJ2-3, with TRBD2 as a possible D gene (6 bases). CDR3 length: 17 residues. The germline gives CDR1 PRHDT, CDR2 FYEKMQ (reference sequence). V lost 0 bases, J lost 4 bases, and 17 bases lay in between. The CDR3 DNA sequence: TGTGCCAGCAGCTTAGGGCCCTCGGGGGAGTCCCCAGATACGCAGTATTTT. This encodes CASSLGPSGESPDTQYF. The full variable domain, its missing parts supplied by reference TRBV13 and TRBJ2-3, is AAGVIQSPRHLIKEKRETATLKCYPIPRHDTVYWYQQGPGQDPQFLISFYEKMQSDKGSIPDRFSAQQFSDYHSELNMSSLELGDSALYFCASSLGPSGESPDTQYFGPGTRLTVL.

The CDR3 protein is CASSTGQGGRSPLHF. CDR3 bases: TGCGCCAGCAGCACGGGACAGGGGGGCAGGTCACCCCTCCACTTT. The rearrangement links TRBV5-1 to TRBJ1-6; 11 nucleotides agree with TRBD1. Germline CDR1 SGHRS, CDR2 YFSETQ. The CDR3 runs to 15 residues. Trimming at V came to 4 bases and at J to 10 bases, leaving 7 bases not matched to a gene.

The rearrangement links TRBV19 to TRBJ2-2; 12 positions match TRBD2. CDR3 size: 16 residues. Germline CDR1 and CDR2: LNHDA and SQIVND (reference sequence). The trim removed 9 bases at V and 0 bases at J, leaving 5 bases unmatched. The CDR3 is CASLRLAGANTGELFF. The CDR3 coding sequence is TGTGCCAGCCTTAGACTAGCGGGGGCGAACACCGGGGAGCTGTTTTTT.

This chain connects TRBV28 to TRBJ1-2; weak D call: TRBD1 (5 bases). CDR1 and CDR2 from the germline V gene are MDHEN and SYDVKM. The CDR3 runs 13 residues. Deletions cut 7 bases from V and 5 bases from J, with 14 bases between. CDR3 DNA: TGTGCCAGCACTACCCCAGGGAAATATGGCTACACCTTC. It codes for CASTTPGKYGYTF.

The rearrangement joins TRBV10-3 to TRBJ2-7; 9 nucleotides align to TRBD1. There are 15 residues in the CDR3. Germline V CDR1 and CDR2: ENHRY, SYGVKD. After removal of 6 bases from V and 4 bases from J, the junction contained 10 bases not matched to a gene. As DNA, the CDR3 is TGTGCCATCAGGAGTGCCGGGACAGGGTTGTACGAGCAGTACTTC. Amino acid sequence: CAIRSAGTGLYEQYF.

This clone was seen a single time. The CDR3 loop reads CATAQYTGELFF. The CDR3 DNA sequence: TGTGCCACCGCTCAGTACACCGGGGAGCTGTTTTTT. The chain carries TRBV24-1 and TRBJ2-2; D gene uncertain. Trimming left V 9 bases short and J 3 bases short, with 7 bases between. Germline V CDR1 and CDR2: KGHDR, SFDVKD. The CDR3 runs to 12 residues.

The chain is built from TRBV19 and TRBJ2-7; D remains ambiguous. The germline V gene encodes CDR1 LNHDA and CDR2 SQIVND (reference sequence). CDR3 size: 12 residues. With 6 bases removed from V and 3 bases from J, the gap between germline ends came to 9 bases. The chain's CDR3 is CASSPNVYEQYF. The CDR3 DNA sequence: TGTGCCAGTAGCCCCAATGTCTACGAGCAGTACTTC.

The chain couples TRBV9 to TRBJ2-4; 9 bases are shared with TRBD2. Trimming took 2 bases from V and 6 from J; bases not matched to a gene: 9. This CDR3 region has 16 residues. CDR1 and CDR2 from the germline V gene are SGDLS and YYNGEE. The CDR3 here is CASSVLAGVGGNIQYF. DNA for the CDR3: TGTGCCAGCAGCGTGTTAGCGGGGGTAGGGGGAAACATTCAGTACTTC.

The CDR3, as DNA: TGTGCCAGTAGTCCAGGCGCCTTTTATTACTACACCTTC. This gives the protein CASSPGAFYYYTF. The chain links TRBV19 to TRBJ1-2; D uncertain. The CDR3 contains 13 residues. The germline V gene has CDR1 LNHDA and CDR2 SQIVND (reference sequence). Trimming took off 5 bases at V and 10 bases at J, with 17 bases between the two ends.

The chain combines TRBV27 with TRBJ2-3; 7 positions agree with TRBD2. The germline V gene has CDR1 MNHEY and CDR2 SMNVEV (reference sequence). The CDR3 length is 16 residues. V shed 5 bases and J 3 bases; nucleotides not matched to a gene: 11. CDR3 region: CASSEVGMRGTDTQYF. For the CDR3, the DNA is TGTGCCAGCAGTGAAGTTGGAATGCGGGGGACAGATACGCAGTATTTT.

The chain joins TRBV7-2 to TRBJ1-5, with 7 bases aligning to TRBD1. Germline V gene lookup returns CDR1 SGHTA and CDR2 FQGNSA. V dropped 5 bases and J dropped 4; count of bases not matched to a gene: 5. This CDR3 is built from 14 residues. The DNA of the CDR3 is TGTGCCAGCAGCCAAGGGACAGCTAATCAGCCCCAGCATTTT. It is translated as CASSQGTANQPQHF. Together with reference TRBV7-2 and TRBJ1-5, the CDR3 gives the full variable domain: GAGVSQSPSNKVTEKGKDVELRCDPISGHTALYWYRQSLGQGLEFLIYFQGNSAPDKSGLPSDRFSAERTGGSVSTLTIQRTQQEDSAVYLCASSQGTANQPQHFGDGTRLSIL.

The rearrangement uses TRBV6-2 or TRBV6-3 and TRBJ1-5, with D perhaps TRBD1 (5 bases). The CDR3 is 19 residues long. Germline assignment: CDR1 MNHEY and CDR2 SVGEGT. V gave up 5 bases and J gave up 4 bases, with 27 bases separating them. CDR3 loop: CASSLRQGPGYIGNQPQHF. CDR3 in DNA: TGTGCCAGCAGTCTGAGGCAGGGTCCAGGATATATCGGGAATCAGCCCCAGCATTTT.

This clone was detected only a few times. V is TRBV10-3 and J is TRBJ1-1; perhaps TRBD1 as D (6 bases). Trimming cost V 4 bases and J 1 base, with 10 bases left between them. The CDR3 has 14 residues. Germline V gene sequence: CDR1 ENHRY, CDR2 SYGVKD. CDR3 residues: CAISVPDRNTEAFF. In nucleotides, the CDR3 is TGTGCCATCAGTGTGCCGGACAGGAACACTGAAGCTTTCTTT.

The CDR3 nucleotides are TGTGCCAGCACCATAACAGGGGTGGATGGCTACACCTTC. It translates to CASTITGVDGYTF. The gene calls are TRBV12-3 or TRBV12-4 and TRBJ1-2; 7 bases are a match to TRBD1. V trimming: 7 bases; J trimming: 6 bases; junction bases outside the gene matches: 8. The CDR3 runs 13 residues.

In this sample, this clone turned up once. The V gene is TRBV28, the J gene TRBJ2-7; TRBD1 might be the D (6 bases). Germline V gene lookup returns CDR1 MDHEN and CDR2 SYDVKM. Trimming pared 6 bases from V and 2 bases from J, leaving 17 bases between. The length of the CDR3 is 15 residues. In nucleotides, the CDR3 is TGTGCCAGCAGGAAGGGGTGGGGGCCGCCCTACGAGCAGTACTTC. This sequence encodes CASRKGWGPPYEQYF.

The V and J genes are TRBV10-3 and TRBJ1-5; D is unclear. From germline, CDR1 is ENHRY and CDR2 SYGVKD. The CDR3 totals 14 residues. The V end was cut by 8 bases, the J end by 1 base, with 12 bases between. In nucleotides, the CDR3 is TGTGCCATCTCCCAGTTCACCAGCAATCAGCCCCAGCATTTT. Amino acids: CAISQFTSNQPQHF.

The chain is built from TRBV5-1 and TRBJ2-1; maybe TRBD2 (6 bases). The length of the CDR3 is 18 residues. Trimming took off 3 bases at V and 5 bases at J, with 24 bases between the two ends. Germline values: CDR1 SGHRS, CDR2 YFSETQ. The CDR3 loop is CASSYGIIDGGVNNEQFF. The CDR3 DNA reads as TGCGCCAGCAGCTACGGCATAATAGATGGCGGGGTAAACAATGAGCAGTTCTTC.

This rearrangement joins TRBV14 to TRBJ1-3; 8 bases align to TRBD1. Germline trimming cut 4 bases from V and 4 bases from J; bases unmatched to any gene: 6. This CDR3 is 15 amino acids long. The V gene's germline CDR1 is SGHDN and CDR2 FVKESK. CDR3 coding DNA: TGTGCCAGCAGCCTGAGGACAGGGCTGGGAAACACCATATATTTT. This gives the protein CASSLRTGLGNTIYF.

This clone was recorded a few times. The rearrangement joins TRBV7-2 to TRBJ1-5; D perhaps matches TRBD1 (5 bases). This CDR3 comprises 15 residues. V was trimmed by 4 bases and J by 7 bases, leaving 17 bases between them. From germline, CDR1 is SGHTA and CDR2 FQGNSA. CDR3 sequence reads: CASSSPREARQPQHF. The DNA for the CDR3 is TGTGCCAGCAGCTCGCCCAGGGAGGCAAGGCAGCCCCAGCATTTT.

This rearrangement joins TRBV6-5 to TRBJ1-5, with 8 positions matching TRBD1. CDR3 length: 16 residues. Germline CDR1 is MNHEY and CDR2 is SVGAGI. With V trimmed by 4 bases and J by 7 bases, 12 bases remained unmatched. The chain's CDR3 is CASSLRAGGAGQPQHF. CDR3 in DNA: TGTGCCAGCAGTTTAAGGGCAGGGGGCGCGGGACAGCCCCAGCATTTT.

The rearrangement links TRBV30 to TRBJ1-2; D might be TRBD1 (6 bases). The V end was cut by 3 bases, the J end by 12 bases, with 17 bases between. Germline CDR1 and CDR2: GTSNPN and SVGIG (reference sequence). CDR3 length equals 12 residues. The CDR3 reads CAWSPLDRHHTF. CDR3 nucleotide sequence: TGTGCCTGGAGCCCCCTGGACAGACATCACACCTTC.

This chain joins TRBV18 and TRBJ2-7, with D perhaps matching TRBD1 (6 bases). The CDR3 totals 17 residues. Germline loops: CDR1 KGHSH, CDR2 LQKENI. Trimming took off 0 bases at V and 0 bases at J, with 15 bases between the two ends. CDR3 DNA: TGTGCCAGCTCACCACCTACAGGGCAGGGTAACTCCTACGAGCAGTACTTC. As protein: CASSPPTGQGNSYEQYF.

This clone was observed a few times. The rearrangement links TRBV10-3 to TRBJ1-1; unclear D gene. The CDR3 runs 11 residues. The V gene lost 10 bases and the J gene lost 6 bases, with 12 bases spanning the gap. Germline values: CDR1 ENHRY, CDR2 SYGVKD. The CDR3 DNA follows: TGTGCCACGACCCTGGGCCCTGAAGCTTTCTTT. Translation: CATTLGPEAFF.

This clone is a singleton in its sample. The genes are TRBV11-3 and TRBJ2-2; 9 bases line up with TRBD1. With V trimmed by 5 bases and J by 4 bases, 5 bases remained unmatched. CDR3 size: 15 residues. Germline V gene lookup returns CDR1 SGHNT and CDR2 YENEEA. The CDR3 nucleotides read TGTGCCAGCAGCGGAAGACAGGGGGGCACCGGGGAGCTGTTTTTT. Residues: CASSGRQGGTGELFF.

This rearrangement joins TRBV2 to TRBJ1-6; a weak D match, TRBD1 (6 bases). V gave up 5 bases and J gave up 7 bases, with 12 bases separating them. Per germline, CDR1 SNHLY and CDR2 FYNNEI. This CDR3 has 14 residues. The CDR3 DNA reads as TGTGCCAGCAGTTCCGGGACACCCAATTCACCCCTCCACTTT. This translates into CASSSGTPNSPLHF.

The CDR3 region has the DNA TGTGCCAGCAGTCCACTGGTGAACACCGGGGAGCTGTTTTTT. Protein sequence: CASSPLVNTGELFF. This sequence joins TRBV27 and TRBJ2-2, with D unresolved. The CDR3 contains 14 residues. The germline CDR1 and CDR2 sequences are MNHEY and SMNVEV (reference sequence). Deletions cut 5 bases from V and 1 base from J, with 8 bases between.

V is TRBV28 and J is TRBJ1-5; the D gene is possibly TRBD1 (5 bases). Germline V gene data show CDR1 as MDHEN and CDR2 as SYDVKM. The CDR3 totals 15 residues. Trimming removed 3 bases at V and 3 bases at J, with 12 bases between. The CDR3 region has the DNA TGTGCCAGCAGTTTTCTCACAGGAACCAATCAGCCCCAGCATTTT. This encodes CASSFLTGTNQPQHF.

The chain couples TRBV11-3 to TRBJ2-3; D gene uncertain. The V gene lost 3 bases and the J gene lost 4 bases, with 11 bases spanning the gap. Germline assignment: CDR1 SGHNT and CDR2 YENEEA. The CDR3 is 14 residues long. In DNA form, the CDR3 reads TGTGCCAGCAGCTTCGGTGGTTATGCAGATACGCAGTATTTT. Its translation: CASSFGGYADTQYF.

V is TRBV12-3 or TRBV12-4 and J is TRBJ2-7; TRBD1 might be the D (5 bases). The CDR3 has 13 amino acids. Between the trimmed V and J ends, which lost 3 bases and 3 bases, there was a span of 9 bases. This CDR3 reads CASSFTQGYEQYF. DNA for the CDR3: TGTGCCAGCAGTTTCACTCAGGGCTACGAGCAGTACTTC.